This T cell receptor beta chain was identified in a study of beta chain features in type 1 diabetes. The V gene end was trimmed by 3 bases and the J gene end by 4 bases; junction bases not matched to a gene: 13. CDR3 length: 17 amino acids. Germline V gene lookup returns CDR1 SGHTA and CDR2 FQGNSA. Expressed TCRB transcripts got sequenced, as all isolated RNA was reverse transcribed. The assay was immunoSEQ multiplex PCR, and TCRdb's table has in-frame clones only and misses some. The data contain about 240,000 clones, 25% to 30% of them singletons. The V call is TRBV7-2, the J call TRBJ2-3, with 7 bases fitting TRBD2. This receptor was taken from a man younger than 40 in good health. Material for sequencing was central memory CD4+ T cells from blood. The CDR3 DNA is TGTGCCAGCAGCTTCTTCTCGCGGGGGTCTTTTGCAGATACGCAGTATTTT. Translated, it gives CASSFFSRGSFADTQYF.